Listed below are T cell receptor beta chains from one sample, sequenced in a study of T cells in Graves' hyperthyroidism and ophthalmopathy. TCRdb called the multiplex PCR reads again in MiXCR, with one record for every CDR3 protein. The sample includes about 290,000 distinct CDR3 sequences, about an eighth seen only once; the top ten take 7.8%. The sample taken for sequencing was blood. These receptors were taken from a young woman with Graves' hyperthyroidism that later progressed to Graves' ophthalmopathy. Each CDR3 is given with its conserved first and last residue. D genes are given only for firm matches. The listing skips clone size in some rows; elsewhere it reads once, few, many or a size class.

V	D	size	J	DNA	CDR3
TRBV6-2/TRBV6-3	NA	many	TRBJ2-5	TGTGCCAGGCTAATACAGGGACAAGAGACCCAGTACTTC	CARLIQGQETQYF
TRBV25-1	NA	many	TRBJ2-1	TGTGCCAGCAGTGAAAGTCTTATGGGAAGTGAGCAGTTCTTC	CASSESLMGSEQFF
TRBV6-5	NA	NA	TRBJ2-5	TGTGCCAGCAGTTCACGCCCCGGGACTTCGGAGGGGTGGACCCAGTACTTC	CASSSRPGTSEGWTQYF
TRBV30	TRBD1	NA	TRBJ2-6	TGTGCCTGGAGTAAACAGGGGGCTGGGGCCAACGTCCTGACTTTC	CAWSKQGAGANVLTF
TRBV18	NA	few	TRBJ1-5	TGTGCCAGCTCACCAGGGATTCCGGGCAATCAGCCCCAGCATTTT	CASSPGIPGNQPQHF
TRBV11-2	NA	many	TRBJ1-3	TGTGCCAGCAGCTTAGTGACAGGATCTGGAAACACCATATATTTT	CASSLVTGSGNTIYF
TRBV20-1	TRBD2	many	TRBJ2-7	TGCAGTGCTAGAGATGGGGCGGGGAGGGACTACGAGCAGTACTTC	CSARDGAGRDYEQYF
TRBV6-2/TRBV6-3	NA	many	TRBJ2-7	TGTGCCAGCAGTCTGAGCCGGGAGCAGTACTTC	CASSLSREQYF
TRBV29-1	TRBD1	many	TRBJ1-5	TGCAGCGTCGCGACAGGGAGCAATCAGCCCCAGCATTTT	CSVATGSNQPQHF
TRBV28	TRBD1	many	TRBJ2-7	TGTGCCAGCAGTTTCCGGGACAGGGACCACGAGCAGTACTTC	CASSFRDRDHEQYF
TRBV2	NA	many	TRBJ2-3	TGTGCCAGCGAGAGAGACAGGTTAGATACGCAGTATTTT	CASERDRLDTQYF
TRBV15	NA	many	TRBJ2-2	TGTGCCACCAGCAGAGATCAGAGGGGGGACACCGGGGAGCTGTTTTTT	CATSRDQRGDTGELFF
TRBV18	NA	many	TRBJ2-3	TGTGCCAGCTCACCTGAGTTGGCTAAACGCACAGATACGCAGTATTTT	CASSPELAKRTDTQYF
TRBV19	TRBD1	few	TRBJ1-5	TGTGCCAGTAGTATGGTTACAGGGGGCGGTGGCAATCAGCCCCAGCATTTT	CASSMVTGGGGNQPQHF
TRBV6-2/TRBV6-3	NA	many	TRBJ2-7	TGTGCCAGCAGTTACGCCGATTTCTACGAGCAGTACTTC	CASSYADFYEQYF
TRBV20-1	NA	many	TRBJ1-6	TGCAGTGCTAGGGTACAGGGTACCTATAATTCACCCCTCCACTTT	CSARVQGTYNSPLHF
TRBV6-5	TRBD2	once	TRBJ2-7	TGTGCCAGCAGTTCTACGGGAGGCCACAAGCAGTACTTC	CASSSTGGHKQYF
TRBV14	NA	many	TRBJ2-4	TGTGCCAGCAGCCTACTAGGAAACATTCAGTACTTC	CASSLLGNIQYF
TRBV9	NA	NA	TRBJ2-3	TGTGCCAGCAGCATAGGAGCGGGACAGACAGATACGCAGTATTTT	CASSIGAGQTDTQYF
TRBV19	NA	few	TRBJ1-2	TGTGCCAGTAGTAGGTCGGACAGAACCTATGGCTACACCTTC	CASSRSDRTYGYTF
TRBV6-1	TRBD1	many	TRBJ2-7	TGTGCCAGCAGTTACCGGACAGGGCGCGACGAGCAGTACTTC	CASSYRTGRDEQYF
TRBV20-1	TRBD2	many	TRBJ2-5	TGCAGTGGAACCGGGAGGGCCGGAGAGACCCAGTACTTC	CSGTGRAGETQYF
TRBV6-1	TRBD1	few	TRBJ2-7	TGTGCCTCAGGGGTGGACAGGGCTTACGAGCAGTACTTC	CASGVDRAYEQYF
TRBV7-2	NA	few	TRBJ2-7	TGTGCCAGCAGTCCGACAAACGAGGGCTTCTACGAGCAGTACTTC	CASSPTNEGFYEQYF
TRBV3-1	NA	NA	TRBJ2-5	TGTGCGAGCAGCCTGGATAGCGGAGGGACCCAGTACTTC	CASSLDSGGTQYF
TRBV5-1	NA	NA	TRBJ2-1	TGCGCCAGCAGCTTGAAGGCCTCCTACAATGAGCAGTTCTTC	CASSLKASYNEQFF
TRBV5-1	NA	NA	TRBJ2-2	TGCGCCAGCAGTGACTTTGGCATTCCCGGGGAGCTGTTTTTT	CASSDFGIPGELFF
TRBV2	TRBD2	many	TRBJ2-7	TGTGCCAGCAAAGGGCTAGCGGACTCCTACGAGCAGTACTTC	CASKGLADSYEQYF
TRBV27	NA	many	TRBJ1-6	TGTGCCAGCGGGTCGCCCCGGGGCGGCTCACCCCTCCACTTT	CASGSPRGGSPLHF
TRBV6-1	TRBD1	many	TRBJ1-5	TGTGCCAGCCGCGCTACAGGGGGCAGGGGCAATCAGCCCCAGCATTTT	CASRATGGRGNQPQHF
TRBV5-8	TRBD1	NA	TRBJ2-7	TGTGCCAGCAGCCCCGGGACAGGGGCCCTCGAGCAGTACTTC	CASSPGTGALEQYF
TRBV10-3	NA	many	TRBJ2-7	TGTGCCATCAGTGAGTACGGGGGATCAGGGTACGAGCAGTACTTC	CAISEYGGSGYEQYF
TRBV7-9	TRBD2	NA	TRBJ2-1	TGTGCCAGCAGCTCTTCGGTCGGGGGGATCTACAATGAGCAGTTCTTC	CASSSSVGGIYNEQFF
TRBV5-6	NA	many	TRBJ1-1	TGTGCCAGCAGCTCCCTTAAGGGGAGCACTGAAGCTTTCTTT	CASSSLKGSTEAFF
TRBV12-3/TRBV12-4	TRBD2	NA	TRBJ2-1	TGTGCCAGCAGTTTAGGGGCGGGGGGGGAAATCAATGAGCAGTTCTTC	CASSLGAGGEINEQFF
TRBV6-1	NA	many	TRBJ2-7	TGTGCCAGCAGTGCCATCTGGGAGCAGTACTTC	CASSAIWEQYF
TRBV27	NA	many	TRBJ2-1	TGTGCCAGCAGTTCGACAGGAGGCTACAATGAGCAGTTCTTC	CASSSTGGYNEQFF
TRBV3-1	TRBD2	NA	TRBJ2-4	TGTGCCAGCAGCCAAGAAGGACTAGCGGGAGGACCCCTAGCCAAAAACATTCAGTACTTC	CASSQEGLAGGPLAKNIQYF
TRBV3-1	NA	many	TRBJ2-7	TGTGCCAGCCGGCCCCTTTACGAGCAGTACTTC	CASRPLYEQYF
TRBV5-1	NA	many	TRBJ1-1	TGCGCCAGCAGCTCAACGGGTGGCGCTGAAGCTTTCTTT	CASSSTGGAEAFF
TRBV7-2	NA	many	TRBJ2-7	TGTGCCAGCAGCTTAGCGGGAGTCTCCTACGAGCAGTACTTC	CASSLAGVSYEQYF
TRBV3-1	NA	many	TRBJ2-1	TGTGCCAGCAGCCCTCGATACAATGAGCAGTTCTTC	CASSPRYNEQFF
TRBV24-1	NA	many	TRBJ2-7	TGTGCCACCAGTGGGAGGGCGTCCTACGAGCAGTACTTC	CATSGRASYEQYF
TRBV30	NA	NA	TRBJ1-6	TGTGCCTGGAGTTGGGAAAATTCACCCCTCCACTTT	CAWSWENSPLHF